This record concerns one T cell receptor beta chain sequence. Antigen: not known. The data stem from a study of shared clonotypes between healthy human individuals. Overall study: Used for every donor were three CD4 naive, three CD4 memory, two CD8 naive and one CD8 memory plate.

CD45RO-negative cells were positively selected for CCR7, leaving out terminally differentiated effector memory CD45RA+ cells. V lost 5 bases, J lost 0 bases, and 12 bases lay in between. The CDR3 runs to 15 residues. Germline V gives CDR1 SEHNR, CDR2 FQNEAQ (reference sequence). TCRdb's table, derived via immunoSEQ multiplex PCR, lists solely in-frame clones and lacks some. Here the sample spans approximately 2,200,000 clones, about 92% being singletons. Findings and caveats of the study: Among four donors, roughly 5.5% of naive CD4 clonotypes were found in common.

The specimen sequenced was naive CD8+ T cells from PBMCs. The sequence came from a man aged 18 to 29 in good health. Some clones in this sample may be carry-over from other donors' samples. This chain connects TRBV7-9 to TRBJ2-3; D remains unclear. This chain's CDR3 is CASSLEAVSTDTQYF. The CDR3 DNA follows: TGTGCCAGCAGCCTAGAGGCGGTTAGCACAGATACGCAGTATTTT.